The source of this TCR beta chain is a study of blood T cell repertoires in COVID-19. Study background: Acute and convalescent COVID-19 specimens originated in the United States, Italy and Spain. Sample material is recorded as cDNA or gDNA derived from T cells, B-cell-depleted T cells, or PBMCs.

Germline V gene lookup returns CDR1 SGHNT and CDR2 YYREEE (reference sequence). Between the trimmed V and J ends, which lost 4 bases and 3 bases, there was a span of 8 bases. The CDR3 covers 12 residues. As processed by the authors: Amplified reference gene primers provided the basis for estimating nucleated cell counts. Libraries were prepared by immunoSEQ multiplex PCR; TCRdb keeps only in-frame clonotypes and omits some of them. The V and J calls and clone size are taken from that table; D and trimming were inferred from the DNA. The table lists around 25,000 clones, around 86% of them singletons.

The chain carries TRBV5-4 and TRBJ2-7; weak D call: TRBD2 (6 bases). The source material was peripheral blood. The origin of this receptor is a man aged 65-85 years with acute or convalescent COVID-19. CDR3 in amino acids: CASSRDFYEQYF. The CDR3 DNA reads TGTGCCAGCAGCCGGGACTTCTACGAGCAGTACTTC. Looking up the rest from reference TRBV5-4 and TRBJ2-7 gives the full variable domain: ETGVTQSPTHLIKTRGQQVTLRCSSQSGHNTVSWYQQALGQGPQFIFQYYREEENGRGNFPPRFSGLQFPNYSSELNVNALELDDSALYLCASSRDFYEQYFGPGTRLTVT.